The entry that follows covers one TCR beta chain sequence. TCRbeta library construction was performed incorporating unique molecular identifiers. TCRdb re-called the PCR reads through MiXCR, storing one row per CDR3 protein. The table includes approximately 490,000 distinct CDR3 sequences, roughly an eighth detected once. This record belongs to a study of T-cell reconstitution after alpha-beta-depleted transplantation in children. Germline V gene data show CDR1 as SGHTA and CDR2 as FQGNSA. The CDR3 is made up of 16 amino acids. Trimming cost V 1 base and J 0 bases, with 13 bases left between them. Here the sequenced sample was PBMCs from the stem cell graft donor, taken from the stem cell graft. This receptor was taken from a human donor who donated a stem cell graft to a child with combined immunodeficiency. V usage is TRBV7-2 and J usage is TRBJ2-7; D gene uncertain. CDR3 region: CASSLDGSVSSYEQYF. DNA for the CDR3: TGTGCCAGCAGCTTAGACGGGTCGGTCAGCTCCTACGAGCAGTACTTC.